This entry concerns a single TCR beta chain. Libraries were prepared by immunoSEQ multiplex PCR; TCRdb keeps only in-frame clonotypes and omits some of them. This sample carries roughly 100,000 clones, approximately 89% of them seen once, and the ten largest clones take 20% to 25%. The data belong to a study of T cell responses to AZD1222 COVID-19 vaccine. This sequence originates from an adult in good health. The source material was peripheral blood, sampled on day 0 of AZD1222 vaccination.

The CDR3: CASSKHTEGAYNSPLHF. CDR3 DNA sequence: TGTGCCAGCAGCAAGCACACAGAGGGGGCCTATAATTCACCCCTCCACTTT. This chain uses TRBV21-1 with TRBJ1-6; the table gives TRBD1 as D, unverified against the DNA. TRBV21-1 is tagged as a pseudogene. CDR3 length: 17 residues.